The 32 T cell receptor beta chains listed next were all sequenced from one sample in a study of breast tumors, draining lymph nodes, adjacent tissues. One entry per CDR3 protein results from TCRdb running MiXCR on the multiplex PCR reads. The profile covers 45,000 or so distinct CDR3 sequences, with roughly 23% appearing a single time and approximately 8.2% taken by the ten largest. The source material was breast tumor tissue. These receptors all come from a female donor with breast cancer. Some clones in this sample may be carry-over from other donors' samples.

In this sample, this clonotype turned up many times. V usage is TRBV30 and J usage is TRBJ1-5; maybe TRBD1 (6 bases). The V end lost 3 bases, the J end lost 3 bases, and 12 bases lay between the germline ends. CDR3 length equals 14 residues. Germline assignment: CDR1 GTSNPN and CDR2 SVGIG (reference sequence). CDR3 residues: CAWSLQGNNQPQHF. CDR3 in DNA: TGTGCCTGGAGCCTACAGGGTAACAATCAGCCCCAGCATTTT.

V usage is TRBV6-2 or TRBV6-3 and J usage is TRBJ1-2, with a tentative D call TRBD1 (5 bases). CDR1 and CDR2 from the germline V gene are MNHEY and SVGEGT. CDR3 size: 12 residues. The V and J ends lost 7 bases and 4 bases respectively, with 10 bases between them. In DNA form, the CDR3 reads TGTGCCAGCACTGGGGACGGCTATGGCTACACCTTC. Translating gives CASTGDGYGYTF.

This clonotype showed up many times. The chain couples TRBV5-6 to TRBJ2-7; D unclear. The CDR3 is 12 residues long. V dropped 4 bases and J dropped 4 bases, with 9 bases sitting between them. Germline V gene lookup returns CDR1 SGHDT and CDR2 YYEEEE. The chain's CDR3 is CASSTRVYEQYF. The DNA for the CDR3 is TGTGCCAGCAGCACCCGGGTATACGAGCAGTACTTC.

V gene TRBV5-1 combines with J gene TRBJ2-1, with 9 bases matching TRBD2. This CDR3 is 15 amino acids long. CDR1 is SGHRS, CDR2 YFSETQ, per germline. The ends lost 4 bases at V and 5 bases at J; junction bases unmatched: 7. Here the CDR3 DNA reads TGCGCCAGCAGCCGGGCGGGAGGGCCGAACAATGAGCAGTTCTTC. Residues: CASSRAGGPNNEQFF.

Points on this clonotype: This sequence may be a read error, since a much larger clone differs from it by one base. The CDR3 does not close with the conserved phenylalanine or tryptophan, likely indicating a read error. The chain links TRBV6-5 to TRBJ2-1; TRBD1 matches at 9 bases. Trimming at V came to 4 bases and at J to 9 bases, leaving 10 bases not matched to a gene. Germline CDR1 is MNHEY and CDR2 is SVGAGI. The CDR3 runs 15 residues. In DNA form, the CDR3 reads TGTGCCAGCAGTTGGCCGGGACAGGGTGGGGCTGAGCAGTTCATC. It yields the protein CASSWPGQGGAEQFI.

This clonotype has ten or more counts. A junction end diverges from the germline sequence, so it may reflect a read error. This chain connects TRBV5-5 to TRBJ2-7; D tentatively reads TRBD1 or TRBD2 (5 bases each). CDR3 length: 13 amino acids. Germline V lookup: CDR1 SGHKS, CDR2 YYEKEE (reference sequence). Here the CDR3 reads CASSLGTGPSFGF. The CDR3 region has the DNA TGTGCCAGCAGCTTGGGAACGGGACCGTCGTTCGGCTTC.

Comment on this clonotype: With a much larger clone just one base away, this may be a read error. The rearrangement joins TRBV6-2 or TRBV6-3 to TRBJ2-7; 11 bases fit TRBD1. Germline trimming cut 5 bases from V and 4 bases from J; bases unmatched to any gene: 7. This CDR3 comprises 15 residues. In germline, CDR1 is MNHEY, CDR2 SVGEGT. CDR3 DNA sequence: TGTGCCAGCAGTAACCGGGACAGGGGGGTTTACGAGCAGTACTTC. Translated, it gives CASSNRDRGVYEQYF.

This clonotype was seen ten or more times. The chain recombines TRBV29-1 with TRBJ2-1; 7 nucleotides line up with TRBD1. The ends lost 1 base at V and 5 bases at J; junction bases unmatched: 11. From germline, CDR1 is SQVTM and CDR2 ANQGSEA. The CDR3 extends over 16 amino acids. The CDR3 region has the DNA TGCAGCGTTGAAGTATTGGCCATGACAGGGAACAATGAGCAGTTCTTC. This gives the protein CSVEVLAMTGNNEQFF.

Comments on this clonotype: The CDR3 does not close with the conserved phenylalanine or tryptophan, likely indicating a read error. The chain couples TRBV20-1 to TRBJ2-1, with TRBD2 identical over 8 bases. Germline V gene data show CDR1 as DFQATT and CDR2 as SNEGSKA (reference sequence). CDR3 size: 16 residues. The V and J ends lost 3 bases and 1 base, in that order; junction bases with no gene match: 8. This chain's CDR3 is CSASSLSGSSYNEQFL. In DNA, the CDR3 is TGCAGTGCTAGTTCGCTCAGCGGGAGTTCCTACAATGAGCAGTTCCTC.

This chain joins TRBV7-9 and TRBJ1-1, with D hard to call. Germline-derived CDR1 and CDR2 are SEHNR and FQNEAQ (reference sequence). This CDR3 is 15 amino acids long. Between the trimmed V and J ends, which lost 1 base and 1 base, there was a span of 10 bases. CDR3 coding DNA: TGTGCCAGCAGCTTAGTCCTCCGGAAGAACACTGAAGCTTTCTTT. As protein: CASSLVLRKNTEAFF.

This clonotype has at least ten counts. The rearrangement links TRBV27 to TRBJ2-7, with TRBD1 matching 7 bases. Germline lookup yields CDR1 MNHEY and CDR2 SMNVEV (reference sequence). This CDR3 contains 14 residues. After removal of 8 bases from V and 5 bases from J, the junction contained 12 bases not matched to a gene. CDR3 sequence: CASGRQGSLHEQYF. The CDR3 DNA is TGTGCCAGCGGGAGACAGGGAAGTTTACACGAGCAGTACTTC.

This clonotype occurred many times. The chain joins TRBV11-1 to TRBJ2-7, with D possibly matching TRBD1 (6 bases). CDR1 and CDR2 from the germline V gene are SGHAT and FQDESV (reference sequence). The CDR3 sequence is 13 residues long. The germline V and J ends were trimmed by 3 bases and 2 bases, with 8 bases remaining between them. The CDR3 DNA is TGTGCCAGCAGCTTGGGGGCCACCTACGAGCAGTACTTC. Encoded protein: CASSLGATYEQYF.

The V and J genes are TRBV5-1 and TRBJ2-5, with D maybe TRBD1 (6 bases). Germline V gene sequence: CDR1 SGHRS, CDR2 YFSETQ. The CDR3 is 15 residues long. The V end lost 0 bases, the J end lost 7 bases, and 16 bases lay between the germline ends. CDR3 bases: TGCGCCAGCAGCTTGGCAAGGGGGACCGCCGGGACCCAGTACTTC. Its translation is CASSLARGTAGTQYF.

In this sample, this clonotype turned up a few times. The chain employs TRBV7-3 and TRBJ2-3; D is undetermined. The CDR3 is made up of 13 amino acids. Trimming cost V 5 bases and J 8 bases, with 14 bases left between them. Germline CDR1 reads SGHTA; CDR2 reads FQGTGA. CDR3 protein: CASSAQGWATQYF. DNA of the CDR3: TGTGCCAGCAGCGCCCAAGGATGGGCTACGCAGTATTTT.

The chain employs TRBV19 and TRBJ1-5; 7 bases agree with TRBD1. The trim removed 3 bases at V and 4 bases at J, leaving 6 bases unmatched. Germline V gene lookup returns CDR1 LNHDA and CDR2 SQIVND (reference sequence). This CDR3 is built from 15 residues. This CDR3 reads CASSIVQGVNQPQHF. The CDR3 bases are TGTGCCAGTAGTATCGTTCAGGGGGTAAATCAGCCCCAGCATTTT.

This clonotype was counted only a few times. The chain recombines TRBV27 with TRBJ2-3; D ambiguous. This CDR3 has 15 residues. Looked up from germline, CDR1 is MNHEY and CDR2 is SMNVEV (reference sequence). The V end was cut by 0 bases, the J end by 0 bases, with 7 bases between. The CDR3 reads CASSLSRSSTDTQYF. The CDR3 DNA reads TGTGCCAGCAGTTTATCCAGGTCTAGCACAGATACGCAGTATTTT.

This clonotype has at least ten counts. The chain joins TRBV2 to TRBJ2-7, with TRBD2 matching over 9 bases. Germline V CDR1 and CDR2: SNHLY, FYNNEI. The V segment lost 0 bases and the J segment 5 bases; nucleotides outside the gene matches: 8. This CDR3 region has 16 residues. The chain's CDR3 is CASSEAVGTSRDEQYF. CDR3 DNA: TGTGCCAGCAGTGAAGCAGTAGGGACTAGCAGAGACGAGCAGTACTTC.

The sample holds many counts of this clonotype. The V gene is TRBV18, the J gene TRBJ1-6; 7 nucleotides align to TRBD1. The CDR3 is made up of 15 amino acids. V dropped 3 bases and J dropped 8; count of bases not matched to a gene: 7. CDR1 KGHSH and CDR2 LQKENI come from the germline V gene. The CDR3 loop is CASSPLQGTDSPLHF. The CDR3 DNA reads TGTGCCAGCTCACCCCTACAGGGGACCGATTCACCCCTCCACTTT.

This clonotype was picked up many times. The genes are TRBV7-8 and TRBJ1-5; D gene uncertain. Germline CDR1 reads SGHVS; CDR2 reads FQNEAQ. V lost 3 bases to trimming and J lost 1 base, with 10 bases between them. This CDR3 contains 15 residues. Here the CDR3 reads CASSFSGQSNQPQHF. The DNA for the CDR3 is TGTGCCAGCAGCTTTTCCGGGCAGAGCAATCAGCCCCAGCATTTT.

Relative to its sample, this clonotype is medium-sized. The V and J genes are TRBV7-3 and TRBJ2-2; D ambiguous. With 5 bases removed from V and 5 bases from J, the gap between germline ends came to 9 bases. The CDR3 extends over 13 amino acids. Germline CDR1 is SGHTA and CDR2 is FQGTGA. For the CDR3, the DNA is TGTGCCAGCAGCCCCGGTGGGACCGGGGAGCTGTTTTTT. Its translation: CASSPGGTGELFF.

This clonotype was counted ten times or more. This sequence joins TRBV18 and TRBJ2-7; the D gene could be TRBD1 or TRBD2 (5 bases each). Germline values: CDR1 KGHSH, CDR2 LQKENI. The CDR3 sequence is 13 residues long. Trimming took 3 bases from V and 3 from J, leaving 9 bases between them. The CDR3 DNA is TGTGCCAGCTCACCGGGGACGAACTACGAGCAGTACTTC. Amino acids: CASSPGTNYEQYF.

Many counts were recorded for this clonotype. The chain joins TRBV4-1 to TRBJ1-5, with D possibly TRBD1 on 6 matching bases. Germline V gives CDR1 MGHRA, CDR2 YSYEKL. The CDR3 is 17 residues long. Trimming removed 1 base at V and 3 bases at J, with 16 bases between. Here the CDR3 DNA reads TGCGCCAGCAGCCAAGTGGGGACACCAAGAGCCAATCAGCCCCAGCATTTT. Translated: CASSQVGTPRANQPQHF.

This clonotype was observed many times. The J gene is TRBJ1-2, the V gene TRBV12-3 or TRBV12-4; D not certain. The V and J ends lost 0 bases and 4 bases respectively, with 15 bases between them. This CDR3 has 16 amino acids. This chain's CDR3 is CASSLAGRSSSYGYTF. In DNA, the CDR3 is TGTGCCAGCAGTTTAGCGGGTAGGAGCAGTTCCTATGGCTACACCTTC.

Comments on this clonotype: The junction departs from the called germline gene at one end, perhaps through a read error. This chain joins TRBV28 and TRBJ2-7; 7 bases line up with TRBD1. Germline values: CDR1 MDHEN, CDR2 SYDVKM. CDR3 length: 17 residues. CDR3 sequence: CACSGQKRDSITYEQYF. In DNA, the CDR3 is TGTGCCTGCAGTGGACAAAAACGGGACAGTATTACCTACGAGCAGTACTTC.

This clonotype was recorded at least ten times. This chain uses TRBV2 with TRBJ2-7, with 8 bases lining up with TRBD2. V dropped 8 bases and J dropped 2; count of bases not matched to a gene: 8. CDR1 is SNHLY and CDR2 is FYNNEI in the germline V gene. The length of the CDR3 is 14 residues. The CDR3 coding sequence is TGTGCCAGCGAGTCGGGGGGGGGGGCCTACGAGCAGTACTTC. Its protein is CASESGGGAYEQYF.

This clonotype appeared many times. The chain carries TRBV12-3 or TRBV12-4 and TRBJ2-7; 9 positions match TRBD2. There are 15 residues in the CDR3. With V trimmed by 3 bases and J by 2 bases, 5 bases remained unmatched. Here the CDR3 DNA reads TGTGCCAGCAGTTTCCCGGCTAGCGGGACCTACGAGCAGTACTTC. Translation: CASSFPASGTYEQYF.

The sample holds many counts of this clonotype. The rearrangement joins TRBV2 to TRBJ1-4; D gene unclear. Looked up from germline, CDR1 is SNHLY and CDR2 is FYNNEI. The CDR3 spans 12 residues. Trimming cost V 6 bases and J 10 bases, with 12 bases left between them. The CDR3 bases are TGTGCCAGCAGCCTTGGGTGGGGAAAACTGTTTTTT. Amino acid sequence: CASSLGWGKLFF.

V is TRBV4-1 and J is TRBJ2-5; 10 positions match TRBD2. Germline V gene sequence: CDR1 MGHRA, CDR2 YSYEKL. CDR3 size: 18 residues. V lost 1 base to trimming and J lost 5 bases; unmatched junction nucleotides: 13. DNA of the CDR3: TGCGCCAGCAGCCAAGTGGTCGAGCGGGGGGGCCATTGGGAGACCCAGTACTTC. This gives the protein CASSQVVERGGHWETQYF.

About this clonotype itself: A read error may explain this, as a much larger clone is one base away. For the CDR3, the DNA is TGTGCCAGCAGCTCTATCTGGGACGGGGAGCTGTTTTTT. Its translation: CASSSIWDGELFF. V gene TRBV11-2 combines with J gene TRBJ2-2; no definite D call. The germline CDR1 and CDR2 sequences are SGHAT and FQNNGV. Trimming removed 4 bases from V and 7 bases from J, with 10 bases in between. This CDR3 is 13 amino acids long.

This clonotype was found many times. This chain uses TRBV12-3 or TRBV12-4 with TRBJ2-7, with unresolved D. This CDR3 region has 12 residues. Deletions cut 3 bases from V and 3 bases from J, with 6 bases between. Here the CDR3 reads CASSFNGYEQYF. CDR3 nucleotide sequence: TGTGCCAGCAGTTTCAACGGCTACGAGCAGTACTTC.

Many counts were recorded for this clonotype. This chain connects TRBV28 to TRBJ1-2; possible D gene TRBD1, 6 bases. The V end lost 6 bases, the J end lost 2 bases, and 10 bases lay between the germline ends. Germline V gene sequence: CDR1 MDHEN, CDR2 SYDVKM. The length of the CDR3 is 13 residues. The CDR3 DNA sequence: TGTGCCAGCAGCTATGACAGGAACTATGGCTACACCTTC. This codes for CASSYDRNYGYTF.

There are a few counts of this clonotype. This rearrangement joins TRBV20-1 to TRBJ2-6; D remains unclear. Per the germline V gene, CDR1 is DFQATT and CDR2 is SNEGSKA (reference sequence). V was clipped by 3 bases and J by 0 bases, with 3 bases between them. The CDR3 runs 13 residues. CDR3 DNA sequence: TGCAGTGCTAGGATCTCTGGGGCCAACGTCCTGACTTTC. Encoded protein: CSARISGANVLTF.